This T cell receptor (beta chain) comes out of a study of shared T cell receptors in the human thymus. The method was immunoSEQ multiplex PCR; TCRdb's version includes in-frame clones alone and lacks a portion of them. The sample includes almost 550,000 clones, about 80% of them seen just once. The CDR3 contains 15 residues. In germline, CDR1 is LNHDA, CDR2 SQIVND (reference sequence). V was clipped by 7 bases and J by 3 bases, with 18 bases between them. These data are also associated with another study on human thymus T cells. From that paper: Infants served as donors; they were healthy and Finnish and were having corrective surgery for congenital heart defects. Resections from corrective heart surgery supplied the thymus tissue. Thymic as well as blood repertoires seemed to favor certain V and J genes unevenly.

The chain has TRBV19 and TRBJ1-2, with D perhaps matching TRBD1 (5 bases). What was sequenced was thymocytes. This sequence originates from a boy under two years old with a congenital heart defect. For the CDR3, the DNA is TGTGCCAGTACCAACCCCTGGGGCGCGGACTATGGCTACACCTTC. Protein sequence: CASTNPWGADYGYTF.